This passage covers 7 T cell receptor beta chains from one sample sequenced in a study of CD8 T cells in Susac syndrome. RNA, at about 0.45 to 1 ug, was reverse transcribed with random hexamers. TCRdb reanalysed the immunoSEQ multiplex PCR reads using MiXCR and keeps one entry per CDR3 protein. The table has about 140,000 distinct CDR3 sequences, over 85% seen once. The sequenced sample was CD8+ T cells from PBMCs. The receptors stem from a human donor in good health.

The chain combines TRBV30 with TRBJ2-1, with D unresolved. CDR1 and CDR2 (germline): GTSNPN, SVGIG (reference sequence). This CDR3 comprises 11 residues. Trimming pared 0 bases from V and 6 bases from J, leaving 3 bases between. CDR3 in DNA: TGTGCCTGGAGTGTAGGCAATGAGCAGTTCTTC. Amino acids: CAWSVGNEQFF.

V gene TRBV19 combines with J gene TRBJ2-2; D remains unclear. Germline assignment: CDR1 LNHDA and CDR2 SQIVND (reference sequence). Trimming pared 3 bases from V and 3 bases from J, leaving 5 bases between. The CDR3 is 13 amino acids. CDR3 sequence reads: CASSIPHTGELFF. In DNA form, the CDR3 reads TGTGCCAGTAGTATCCCTCACACCGGGGAGCTGTTTTTT.

V gene TRBV12-3 or TRBV12-4 combines with J gene TRBJ1-1; 8 bases are shared with TRBD1. The trim removed 5 bases at V and 10 bases at J, leaving 6 bases unmatched. The CDR3 totals 12 residues. Here the CDR3 DNA reads TGTGCCAGCAGTACAGACAGGGGTGGAGCTTTCTTT. Translated, it gives CASSTDRGGAFF.

The chain is built from TRBV19 and TRBJ2-1; 7 positions match TRBD2. V dropped 1 base and J dropped 8; count of bases not matched to a gene: 5. The CDR3 contains 14 residues. Looked up from germline, CDR1 is LNHDA and CDR2 is SQIVND (reference sequence). The CDR3 loop reads CASSIAGLDDEQFF. The CDR3 DNA reads as TGTGCCAGTAGTATAGCAGGACTAGACGATGAGCAGTTCTTC.

This CDR3 reads CASSLGQGPYEQFF. The CDR3 DNA reads TGTGCCAGCAGCCTGGGACAGGGTCCCTATGAGCAGTTCTTC. The V call is TRBV14, the J call TRBJ2-1; 9 bases fit TRBD1. The CDR3 extends over 14 amino acids. Germline values: CDR1 SGHDN, CDR2 FVKESK. V was clipped by 4 bases and J by 8 bases; unmatched bases: 6.

This clonotype appeared a few times. The V call is TRBV19, the J call TRBJ2-7; unclear D gene. Trimming left V 3 bases short and J 1 base short, with 7 bases between. This CDR3 comprises 13 residues. Germline V lookup: CDR1 LNHDA, CDR2 SQIVND (reference sequence). Here the CDR3 DNA reads TGTGCCAGTAGTATCTCTCGATCCTACGAGCAGTACTTC. Its translation: CASSISRSYEQYF.

J is TRBJ2-7 and V is TRBV9, with unresolved D. Germline CDR1 reads SGDLS; CDR2 reads YYNGEE. The CDR3 extends over 14 amino acids. The V end lost 0 bases, the J end lost 6 bases, and 13 bases lay between the germline ends. CDR3 amino acids: CASSVDLLTREQYF. DNA for the CDR3: TGTGCCAGCAGCGTAGACCTCTTAACCCGCGAGCAGTACTTC.